This TCR beta chain was sequenced during a study of OX40 agonist ivuxolimab in advanced cancers. Study results and limitations: Expanded clones tended on average to be more numerous among CD8+ T cells than CD4+. At 0.1 to 3.0 mg/kg, CD4+ and CD8+ blood T cells expanded clonally by week 6.

This table comes from immunoSEQ multiplex PCR, and its TCRdb copy is limited to in-frame clones, with some not included. This table has about 10,000 clones, 70% to 80% appearing once. In regard to this clone: Its antigen is currently unknown.

Trimming pared 5 bases from V and 4 bases from J, leaving 11 bases between. This CDR3 comprises 12 residues. Germline V gene data show CDR1 as SQVTM and CDR2 as ANQGSEA. This sequence originates from an adult with an advanced solid tumor such as melanoma, head and neck, liver or kidney cancer. The V call is TRBV29-1, the J call TRBJ1-1, with D perhaps matching TRBD1 (5 bases). Material: CD4+ or CD8+ T cells sorted from blood, obtained in a trial of the OX40 agonist ivuxolimab. CDR3 loop: CSVQGLGTEAFF. CDR3 nucleotide sequence: TGCAGCGTTCAGGGATTGGGCACTGAAGCTTTCTTT.